This T cell receptor (beta chain) derives from a study of blood T cell repertoires in COVID-19. The wider study: COVID-19 samples from acute and convalescent phases originated in the United States, Italy and Spain. The analysed material was cDNA or gDNA that came from T cells, B-cell-depleted T cells, or PBMCs.

Losses at the gene ends were 8 bases for V and 2 bases for J; bases not matched to a gene: 7. This CDR3 is 14 amino acids long. Germline V gives CDR1 SGHVS, CDR2 FQNEAQ. Authors' processing steps: The authors estimated nucleated cell counts from reference gene primer amplification. The protocol was immunoSEQ multiplex PCR, while the TCRdb copy is restricted to in-frame clones and leaves out a portion. The DNA gave D and trimming, while V, J and clone size come from that table. The table lists some 290,000 clones, under 90% of them singletons. The V and J genes are TRBV7-8 and TRBJ2-3, with 7 bases identical to TRBD2. The material sequenced was peripheral blood. The clonotype was recovered from a woman aged 60-75 years with active or convalescent COVID-19. The CDR3 nucleotides read TGTGCCAGCGCCGACGGACTAGTCACAGATACGCAGTATTTT. This encodes CASADGLVTDTQYF.